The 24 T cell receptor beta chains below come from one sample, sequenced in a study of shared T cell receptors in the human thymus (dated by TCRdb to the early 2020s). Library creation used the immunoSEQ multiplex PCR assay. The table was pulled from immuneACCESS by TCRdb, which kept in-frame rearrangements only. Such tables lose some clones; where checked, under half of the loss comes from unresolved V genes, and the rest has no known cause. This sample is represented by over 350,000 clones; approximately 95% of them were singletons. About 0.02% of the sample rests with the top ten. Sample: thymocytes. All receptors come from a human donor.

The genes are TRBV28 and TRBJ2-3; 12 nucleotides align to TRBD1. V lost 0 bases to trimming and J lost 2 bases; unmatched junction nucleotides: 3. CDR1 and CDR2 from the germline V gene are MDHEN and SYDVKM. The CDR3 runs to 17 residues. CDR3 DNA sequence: TGTGCCAGCAGTTTATGGGGACAGGGGGCCAACACAGATACGCAGTATTTT. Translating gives CASSLWGQGANTDTQYF.

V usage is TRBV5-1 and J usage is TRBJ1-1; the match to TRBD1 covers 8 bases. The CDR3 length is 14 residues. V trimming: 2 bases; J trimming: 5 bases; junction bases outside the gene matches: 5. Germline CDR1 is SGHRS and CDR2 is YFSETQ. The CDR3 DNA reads TGCGCCAGCAGCTTTCAGGGGGCGCGGACTGAAGCTTTCTTT. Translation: CASSFQGARTEAFF.

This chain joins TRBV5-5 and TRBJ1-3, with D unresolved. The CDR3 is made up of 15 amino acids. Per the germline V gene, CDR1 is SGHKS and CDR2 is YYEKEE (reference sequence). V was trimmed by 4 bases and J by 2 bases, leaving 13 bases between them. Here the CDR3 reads CASSAVGVAGNTIYF. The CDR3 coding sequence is TGTGCCAGCAGCGCCGTCGGGGTCGCTGGAAACACCATATATTTT.

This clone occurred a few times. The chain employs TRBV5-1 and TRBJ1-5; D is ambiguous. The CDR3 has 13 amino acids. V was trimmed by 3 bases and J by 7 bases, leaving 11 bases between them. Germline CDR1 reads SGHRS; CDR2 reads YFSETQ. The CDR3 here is CASSSAPGQPQHF. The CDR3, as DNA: TGCGCCAGCAGCTCGGCACCGGGGCAGCCCCAGCATTTT.

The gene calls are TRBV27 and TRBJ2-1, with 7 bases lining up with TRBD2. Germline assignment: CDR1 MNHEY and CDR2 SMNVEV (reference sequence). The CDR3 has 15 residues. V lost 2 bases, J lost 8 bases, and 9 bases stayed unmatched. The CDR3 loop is CASSLGGRVSDEQFF. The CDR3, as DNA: TGTGCCAGCAGTTTAGGCGGGAGAGTTAGCGATGAGCAGTTCTTC.

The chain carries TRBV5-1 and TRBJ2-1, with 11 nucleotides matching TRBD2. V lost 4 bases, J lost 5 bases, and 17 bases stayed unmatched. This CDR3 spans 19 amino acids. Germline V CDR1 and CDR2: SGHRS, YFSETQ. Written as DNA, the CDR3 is TGCGCCAGCAGCGTACAACTAGCGGGAGTCCCTTGGATAAACAATGAGCAGTTCTTC. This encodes CASSVQLAGVPWINNEQFF. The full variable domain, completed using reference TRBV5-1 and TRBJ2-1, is KAGVTQTPRYLIKTRGQQVTLSCSPISGHRSVSWYQQTPGQGLQFLFEYFSETQRNKGNFPGRFSGRQFSNSRSEMNVSTLELGDSALYLCASSVQLAGVPWINNEQFFGPGTRLTVL.

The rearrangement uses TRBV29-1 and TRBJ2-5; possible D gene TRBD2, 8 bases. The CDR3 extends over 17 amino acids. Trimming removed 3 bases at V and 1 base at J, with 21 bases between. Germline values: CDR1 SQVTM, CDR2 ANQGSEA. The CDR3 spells CSVDPGGAGGVQETQYF. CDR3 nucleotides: TGCAGCGTTGATCCGGGGGGGGCAGGGGGTGTCCAAGAGACCCAGTACTTC.

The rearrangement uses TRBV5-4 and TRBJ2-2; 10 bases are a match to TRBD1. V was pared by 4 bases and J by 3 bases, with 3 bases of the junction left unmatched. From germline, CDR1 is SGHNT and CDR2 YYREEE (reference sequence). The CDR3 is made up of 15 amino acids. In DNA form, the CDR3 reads TGTGCCAGCAGCAGCGGGACAGGGGACACCGGGGAGCTGTTTTTT. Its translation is CASSSGTGDTGELFF.

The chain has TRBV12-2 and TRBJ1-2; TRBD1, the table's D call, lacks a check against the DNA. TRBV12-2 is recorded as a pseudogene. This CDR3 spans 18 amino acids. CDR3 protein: CASRLVSPQDRVAGGYTF. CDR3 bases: TGTGCAAGTCGCTTAGTAAGTCCGCAGGACAGGGTGGCGGGTGGCTACACCTTC.

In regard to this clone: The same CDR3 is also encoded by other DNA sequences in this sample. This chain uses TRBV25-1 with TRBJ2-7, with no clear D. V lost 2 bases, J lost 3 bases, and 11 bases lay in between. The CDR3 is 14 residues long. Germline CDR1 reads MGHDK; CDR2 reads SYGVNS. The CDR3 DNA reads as TGTGCCAGCAGTGAAGGCTCCCTAGGCTACGAGCAGTACTTC. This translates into CASSEGSLGYEQYF.

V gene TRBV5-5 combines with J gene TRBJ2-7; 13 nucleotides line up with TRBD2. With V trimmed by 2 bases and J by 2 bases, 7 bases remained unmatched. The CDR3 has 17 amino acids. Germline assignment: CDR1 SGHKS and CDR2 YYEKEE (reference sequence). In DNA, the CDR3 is TGTGCCAGCAGCTTCGGGCAGGGACTAGCGGGGCCCTACGAGCAGTACTTC. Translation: CASSFGQGLAGPYEQYF.

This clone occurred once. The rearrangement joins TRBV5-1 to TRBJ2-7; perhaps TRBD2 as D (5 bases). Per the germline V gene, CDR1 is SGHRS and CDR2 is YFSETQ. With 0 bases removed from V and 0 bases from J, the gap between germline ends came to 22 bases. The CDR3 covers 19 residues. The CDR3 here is CASSLVAEARPANSYEQYF. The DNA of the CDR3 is TGCGCCAGCAGCTTGGTGGCGGAGGCCCGCCCCGCGAACTCCTACGAGCAGTACTTC. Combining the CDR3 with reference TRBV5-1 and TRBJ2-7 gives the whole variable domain KAGVTQTPRYLIKTRGQQVTLSCSPISGHRSVSWYQQTPGQGLQFLFEYFSETQRNKGNFPGRFSGRQFSNSRSEMNVSTLELGDSALYLCASSLVAEARPANSYEQYFGPGTRLTVT.

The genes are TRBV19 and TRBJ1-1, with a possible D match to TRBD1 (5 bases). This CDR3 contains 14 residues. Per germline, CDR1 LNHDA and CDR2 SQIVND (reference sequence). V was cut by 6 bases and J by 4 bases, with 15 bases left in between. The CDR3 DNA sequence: TGTGCCAGTAGCCTGAGGGGTGATGGCACTGAAGCTTTCTTT. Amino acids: CASSLRGDGTEAFF.

The CDR3 spells CASSPAPDTQYF. The CDR3 nucleotides are TGTGCCAGCAGTCCGGCCCCTGATACGCAGTATTTT. The V and J genes are TRBV28 and TRBJ2-3; no clear D gene. Germline CDR1 MDHEN, CDR2 SYDVKM. CDR3 size: 12 residues. The V end was cut by 5 bases, the J end by 6 bases, with 9 bases between.

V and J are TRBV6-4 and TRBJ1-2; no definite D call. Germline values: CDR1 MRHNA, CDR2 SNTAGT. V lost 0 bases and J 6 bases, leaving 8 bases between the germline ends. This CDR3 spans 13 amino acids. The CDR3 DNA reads TGTGCCAGCAGTGACTCCTCGACCCATGGCTACACCTTC. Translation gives CASSDSSTHGYTF.

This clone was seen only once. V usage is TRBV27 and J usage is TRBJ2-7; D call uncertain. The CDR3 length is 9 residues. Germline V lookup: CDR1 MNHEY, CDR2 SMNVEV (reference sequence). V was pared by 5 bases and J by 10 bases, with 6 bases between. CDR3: CASSPPQYF. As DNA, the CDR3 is TGTGCCAGCAGTCCCCCCCAGTACTTC.

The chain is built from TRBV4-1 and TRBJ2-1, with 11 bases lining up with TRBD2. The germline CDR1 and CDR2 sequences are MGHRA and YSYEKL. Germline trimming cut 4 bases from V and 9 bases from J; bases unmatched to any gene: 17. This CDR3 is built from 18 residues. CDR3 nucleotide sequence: TGCGCCAGCAGCCGCAAAGCGGGACTAGCGGACCAAGTGGGTGAGCAGTTCTTC. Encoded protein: CASSRKAGLADQVGEQFF.

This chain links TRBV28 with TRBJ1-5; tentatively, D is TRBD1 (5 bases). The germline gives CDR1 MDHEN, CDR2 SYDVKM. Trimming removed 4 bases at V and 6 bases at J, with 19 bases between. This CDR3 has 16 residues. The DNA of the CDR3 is TGTGCCAGCAGTTCAACCCCGGGACGGAAGGCTCAGCCCCAGCATTTT. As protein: CASSSTPGRKAQPQHF.

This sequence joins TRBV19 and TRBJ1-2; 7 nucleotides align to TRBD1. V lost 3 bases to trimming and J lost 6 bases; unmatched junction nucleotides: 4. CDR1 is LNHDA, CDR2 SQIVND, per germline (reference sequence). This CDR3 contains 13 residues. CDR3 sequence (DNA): TGTGCCAGTAGTATTCGACAGGGCAATGGCTACACCTTC. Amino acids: CASSIRQGNGYTF.

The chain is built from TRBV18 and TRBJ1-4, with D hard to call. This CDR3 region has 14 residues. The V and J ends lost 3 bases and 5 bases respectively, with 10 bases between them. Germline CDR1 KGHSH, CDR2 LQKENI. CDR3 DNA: TGTGCCAGCTCACCGGACGGCTCCAATGAAAAACTGTTTTTT. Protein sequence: CASSPDGSNEKLFF.

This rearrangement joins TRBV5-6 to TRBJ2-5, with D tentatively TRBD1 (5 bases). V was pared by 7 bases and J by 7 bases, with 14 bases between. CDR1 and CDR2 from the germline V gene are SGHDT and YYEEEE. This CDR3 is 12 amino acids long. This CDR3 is CASEAGPATQYF. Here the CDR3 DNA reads TGTGCCAGCGAGGCAGGGCCTGCGACCCAGTACTTC.

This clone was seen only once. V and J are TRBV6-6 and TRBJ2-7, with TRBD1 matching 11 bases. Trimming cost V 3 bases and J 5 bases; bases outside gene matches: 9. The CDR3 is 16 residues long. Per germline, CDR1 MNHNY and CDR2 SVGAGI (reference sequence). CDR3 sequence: CASSYSGTGGVHEQYF. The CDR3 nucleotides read TGTGCCAGCAGTTATTCCGGGACAGGGGGTGTCCACGAGCAGTACTTC.

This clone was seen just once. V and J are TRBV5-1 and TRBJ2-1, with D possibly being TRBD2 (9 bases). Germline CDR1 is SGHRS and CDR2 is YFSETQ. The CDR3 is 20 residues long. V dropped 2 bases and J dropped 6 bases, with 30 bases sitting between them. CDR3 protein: CASSFPPGTGPGLASNEQFF. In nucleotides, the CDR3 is TGCGCCAGCAGCTTCCCGCCTGGGACAGGTCCGGGACTAGCCTCCAATGAGCAGTTCTTC. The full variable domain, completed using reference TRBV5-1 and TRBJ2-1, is KAGVTQTPRYLIKTRGQQVTLSCSPISGHRSVSWYQQTPGQGLQFLFEYFSETQRNKGNFPGRFSGRQFSNSRSEMNVSTLELGDSALYLCASSFPPGTGPGLASNEQFFGPGTRLTVL.

The CDR3 region is CASTLREPSNYGYTF. In nucleotides, the CDR3 is TGTGCCAGCACCCTCCGGGAACCCTCTAACTATGGCTACACCTTC. This chain links TRBV27 with TRBJ1-2; no firm D call. Germline CDR1 reads MNHEY; CDR2 reads SMNVEV (reference sequence). This CDR3 has 15 amino acids. The V and J ends lost 7 bases and 0 bases respectively, with 15 bases between them.